These 2 T cell receptor beta chains came from one sample sequenced in a study of cytomegalovirus exposure and HLA in healthy donors (dated by TCRdb to 2016 to 2017). The receptor library was made with the immunoSEQ multiplex PCR assay. The multiplex PCR relied on a mix of 60 forward primers for TCR Vbeta segments and 13 reverse primers for TCR Jbeta segments. Entries here come from immuneACCESS through TCRdb and include only in-frame sequences with V and J called. Some clones fail to appear in such tables; in the studies checked, an unresolved V gene covers under half of the shortfall, and the cause of the remainder is unknown. Here the sample has about 200,000 clones; 82% occur a single time. Together, the top ten hold around 6.3% of the sample. The sequenced material came from PBMCs. These receptors all come from a woman aged 50 to 65 in good health and CMV-seropositive.

V gene TRBV7-9 combines with J gene TRBJ2-5; TRBD1 aligns across 7 bases. The DNA end favors TRBJ2-7, so the J call may be wrong. The CDR3 contains 14 residues. Germline values: CDR1 SEHNR, CDR2 FQNEAQ (reference sequence). The CDR3 DNA follows: TGTGCCAGCAGCTTAGGGGACAGCCCCTACGAGCAGTACTTC. Protein sequence: CASSLGDSPYEQYF.

The V and J genes are TRBV7-9 and TRBJ2-7; perhaps TRBD1 as D (5 bases). CDR3 size: 12 residues. Germline assignment: CDR1 SEHNR and CDR2 FQNEAQ (reference sequence). Trimming removed 5 bases from V and 0 bases from J, with 5 bases in between. CDR3 DNA: TGTGCCAGCAGCGACAGCTCCTACGAGCAGTACTTC. The encoded protein is CASSDSSYEQYF.